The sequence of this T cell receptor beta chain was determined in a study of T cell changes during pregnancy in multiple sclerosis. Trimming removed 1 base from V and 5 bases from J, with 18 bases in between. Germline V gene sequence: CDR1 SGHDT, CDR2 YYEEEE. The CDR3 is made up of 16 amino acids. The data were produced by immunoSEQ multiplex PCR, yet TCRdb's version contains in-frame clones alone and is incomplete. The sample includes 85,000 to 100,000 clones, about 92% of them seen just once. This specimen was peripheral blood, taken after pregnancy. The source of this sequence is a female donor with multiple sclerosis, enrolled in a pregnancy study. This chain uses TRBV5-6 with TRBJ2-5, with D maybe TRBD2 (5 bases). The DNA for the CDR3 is TGTGCCAGCAGCTTGCCGGGTCACGAGTGGGAGGAGACCCAGTACTTC. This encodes CASSLPGHEWEETQYF.